The 24 T cell receptor beta chains presented below share a single source sample, sequenced in a study of T cell responses to AZD1222 COVID-19 vaccine. TCRdb keeps only in-frame clones here, not all; method: immunoSEQ multiplex PCR. This table holds about 100,000 clones, just over 85% found once. The sequencing used peripheral blood, collected on day 0 of AZD1222 vaccination. The receptor set was obtained from an adult in good health.

The table lists this clone with a few counts. The chain recombines TRBV7-6 with TRBJ1-5, with D tentatively TRBD1 (6 bases). This CDR3 is 15 amino acids long. CDR1 and CDR2 (germline): SGHVS, FNYEAQ. The V and J ends lost 3 bases and 5 bases respectively, with 14 bases between them. The CDR3 DNA sequence: TGTGCCAGCAGCTTGGGACAATCGGGCTATCAGCCCCAGCATTTT. The encoded protein is CASSLGQSGYQPQHF.

This rearrangement joins TRBV7-8 to TRBJ2-7, with 8 bases aligning to TRBD1. The CDR3 is made up of 15 amino acids. Trimming took 1 base from V and 0 from J; bases not matched to a gene: 2. Germline V gives CDR1 SGHVS, CDR2 FQNEAQ. The CDR3 coding sequence is TGTGCCAGCAGCTTAGTGGGGACAGGCTCCTACGAGCAGTACTTC. Protein sequence: CASSLVGTGSYEQYF. The full variable domain, with the rest looked up from reference TRBV7-8 and TRBJ2-7, is GAGVSQSPRYKVAKRGQDVALRCDPISGHVSLFWYQQALGQGPEFLTYFQNEAQLDKSGLPSDRFFAERPEGSVSTLKIQRTQQEDSAVYLCASSLVGTGSYEQYFGPGTRLTVT.

The chain carries TRBV19 and TRBJ1-6; D possibly corresponds to TRBD1 (5 bases). The germline V gene has CDR1 LNHDA and CDR2 SQIVND (reference sequence). The V and J ends lost 1 base and 5 bases respectively, with 12 bases between them. The CDR3 is 16 amino acids. This CDR3 is CASSIAPGLNNSPLHF. CDR3 nucleotide sequence: TGTGCCAGTAGTATAGCTCCGGGACTCAATAATTCACCCCTCCACTTT.

This rearrangement joins TRBV7-2 to TRBJ1-5; no clear D gene. V lost 5 bases and J 5 bases, leaving 13 bases between the germline ends. This CDR3 spans 14 amino acids. Looked up from germline, CDR1 is SGHTA and CDR2 is FQGNSA. The CDR3 coding sequence is TGTGCCAGCAGCCCTTCCCGTGCCGATCAGCCCCAGCATTTT. Protein: CASSPSRADQPQHF.

The V call is TRBV6-2 or TRBV6-3, the J call TRBJ2-1; a possible D gene is TRBD1 (5 bases). The length of the CDR3 is 15 residues. Trimming cost V 4 bases and J 10 bases, with 20 bases left between them. Looked up from germline, CDR1 is MNHEY and CDR2 is SVGEGT. The CDR3 region is CASSLAAGPFGEQFF. In DNA, the CDR3 is TGTGCCAGCAGTTTGGCGGCAGGGCCGTTCGGGGAGCAGTTCTTC.

This rearrangement joins TRBV29-1 to TRBJ2-5; D gene ambiguous. The V and J ends lost 3 bases and 5 bases respectively, with 7 bases between them. Germline assignment: CDR1 SQVTM and CDR2 ANQGSEA. This CDR3 has 11 amino acids. CDR3 sequence (DNA): TGCAGCGTTGAGTTCGGGGAGACCCAGTACTTC. Encoded protein: CSVEFGETQYF.

For the CDR3, the DNA is TGCGCCAGCAGCCACAGAAAAGGCGGGACCAACTATGGCTACACCTTC. Residues: CASSHRKGGTNYGYTF. The chain employs TRBV4-1 and TRBJ1-2; D is perhaps TRBD1 (5 bases). Germline V CDR1 and CDR2: MGHRA, YSYEKL. This CDR3 contains 16 residues. The V and J ends lost 3 bases and 2 bases respectively, with 16 bases between them.

Only a few counts were recorded for this clone. The gene calls are TRBV2 and TRBJ2-7; 10 bases agree with TRBD1. The germline V gene encodes CDR1 SNHLY and CDR2 FYNNEI. Germline trimming cut 5 bases from V and 3 bases from J; bases unmatched to any gene: 7. This CDR3 spans 15 amino acids. The CDR3 protein is CASSPRQGANYEQYF. The CDR3 DNA reads as TGTGCCAGCAGTCCTAGACAGGGGGCTAACTACGAGCAGTACTTC. The whole variable domain, remainder taken from reference TRBV2 and TRBJ2-7, is EPEVTQTPSHQVTQMGQEVILRCVPISNHLYFYWYRQILGQKVEFLVSFYNNEISEKSEIFDDQFSVERPDGSNFTLKIRSTKLEDSAMYFCASSPRQGANYEQYFGPGTRLTVT.

The J gene is TRBJ2-7, the V gene TRBV12-3 or TRBV12-4; D is tentatively TRBD1 or TRBD2 (5 bases each). Trimming removed 8 bases at V and 6 bases at J, with 11 bases between. The CDR3 sequence is 11 residues long. The CDR3 sequence is CASGRGVEQYF. The CDR3 DNA reads as TGTGCCAGCGGGAGAGGGGTCGAGCAGTACTTC.

This clone appeared a few times. The chain joins TRBV15 to TRBJ1-3; D is undetermined. V was shortened by 5 bases and J by 2 bases, with 10 bases between the two germline ends. The V gene's germline CDR1 is LNHNV and CDR2 YYDKDF (reference sequence). The CDR3 has 14 residues. CDR3 protein: CATSARATGNTIYF. CDR3 DNA: TGTGCCACCAGCGCACGGGCAACTGGAAACACCATATATTTT.

In this sample, this clone turned up a few times. V and J are TRBV25-1 and TRBJ2-2, with 8 bases aligning to TRBD2. The trim removed 5 bases at V and 6 bases at J, leaving 11 bases unmatched. Germline V CDR1 and CDR2: MGHDK, SYGVNS. This CDR3 region has 16 residues. The CDR3 protein is CASSSPGTSFPGELFF. For the CDR3, the DNA is TGTGCCAGCAGTTCCCCCGGGACTAGTTTTCCCGGGGAGCTGTTTTTT.

The genes are TRBV9 and TRBJ1-5, with D unclear. This CDR3 spans 14 amino acids. Trimming pared 0 bases from V and 6 bases from J, leaving 10 bases between. The germline CDR1 and CDR2 sequences are SGDLS and YYNGEE. The CDR3: CASSVEGWGQPQHF. The CDR3 DNA is TGTGCCAGCAGCGTAGAGGGCTGGGGTCAGCCCCAGCATTTT.

This rearrangement joins TRBV5-6 to TRBJ2-5; 10 bases are a match to TRBD1. This CDR3 region has 14 residues. V lost 5 bases to trimming and J lost 5 bases; unmatched junction nucleotides: 6. Looked up from germline, CDR1 is SGHDT and CDR2 is YYEEEE. The CDR3 nucleotides read TGTGCCAGCAGAACCCAGGGACAGGGGGAGACCCAGTACTTC. Translation gives CASRTQGQGETQYF.

The CDR3 is CASSFEGWELFF. CDR3 bases: TGTGCCAGCAGCTTTGAGGGGTGGGAGCTGTTTTTT. The chain carries TRBV7-9 and TRBJ2-2; D possibly matches TRBD1 or TRBD2 (5 bases each). V was cut by 3 bases and J by 9 bases, with 8 bases left in between. CDR1 SEHNR and CDR2 FQNEAQ come from the germline V gene (reference sequence). This CDR3 is built from 12 residues.

The V call is TRBV7-2, the J call TRBJ2-7; D is perhaps TRBD1 or TRBD2 (6 bases each). Trimming pared 2 bases from V and 2 bases from J, leaving 10 bases between. Germline V gives CDR1 SGHTA, CDR2 FQGNSA. This CDR3 region has 14 residues. CDR3 sequence: CASSLKGGPYEQYF. The CDR3 region has the DNA TGTGCCAGCAGCTTAAAGGGGGGACCCTACGAGCAGTACTTC.

V and J are TRBV5-1 and TRBJ1-2; TRBD1 matches 7 bases. V lost 5 bases, J lost 3 bases, and 10 bases stayed unmatched. This CDR3 contains 15 residues. Germline V CDR1 and CDR2: SGHRS, YFSETQ. CDR3 in amino acids: CASSSTGDPHYGYTF. The CDR3 coding sequence is TGCGCCAGCAGTTCAACAGGGGACCCTCACTATGGCTACACCTTC.

The rearrangement links TRBV4-1 to TRBJ2-1; 9 bases match TRBD2. The trim removed 6 bases at V and 4 bases at J, leaving 16 bases unmatched. The CDR3 covers 18 residues. CDR1 MGHRA and CDR2 YSYEKL come from the germline V gene. The CDR3 loop reads CASRQGVAGGLGYNEQFF. CDR3 DNA sequence: TGCGCCAGCAGGCAGGGCGTCGCGGGGGGGCTGGGTTACAATGAGCAGTTCTTC.

Remarks on this clone: Its ends do not fully match the called genes, so a read error is possible. The chain recombines TRBV2 with TRBJ2-7; the match to TRBD1 covers 8 bases. This CDR3 spans 11 amino acids. Germline V gene lookup returns CDR1 SNHLY and CDR2 FYNNEI. In nucleotides, the CDR3 is TGTGCCAGCAGTGGGGACAGGTTTAGCGACTTC. It is translated as CASSGDRFSDF.

The chain joins TRBV2 to TRBJ2-5, with 7 bases matching TRBD1. The CDR3 length is 14 residues. V lost 4 bases to trimming and J lost 5 bases; unmatched junction nucleotides: 7. CDR1 and CDR2 from the germline V gene are SNHLY and FYNNEI. Here the CDR3 DNA reads TGTGCCAGCAGTGTGGAGACAGGGTACGAGACCCAGTACTTC. Translation: CASSVETGYETQYF.

This clone has just one count. V usage is TRBV5-1 and J usage is TRBJ1-6; maybe TRBD1 (5 bases). Trimming shortened V by 4 bases and J by 8 bases, and 19 bases separated the two germline ends. The length of the CDR3 is 16 residues. Germline CDR1 is SGHRS and CDR2 is YFSETQ. CDR3 coding DNA: TGCGCCAGCAGCGAATGGGCCGACCTGGGGGATTCACCCCTCCACTTT. Its protein is CASSEWADLGDSPLHF.

In this sample, this clone turned up a few times. The CDR3 DNA reads as TGTGCCAGCAGCTCCGGCAGTTCGACCTACGAGCAGTACTTC. Amino acids: CASSSGSSTYEQYF. The rearrangement joins TRBV13 to TRBJ2-7; D unresolved. Trimming took 4 bases from V and 2 from J, leaving 12 bases between them. The V gene's germline CDR1 is PRHDT and CDR2 FYEKMQ (reference sequence). This CDR3 is built from 14 residues. Full variable domain (remainder filled in from reference TRBV13 and TRBJ2-7): AAGVIQSPRHLIKEKRETATLKCYPIPRHDTVYWYQQGPGQDPQFLISFYEKMQSDKGSIPDRFSAQQFSDYHSELNMSSLELGDSALYFCASSSGSSTYEQYFGPGTRLTVT.

The chain uses TRBV5-4 and TRBJ2-3; 7 nucleotides line up with TRBD1. V was clipped by 10 bases and J by 0 bases; unmatched bases: 8. The germline CDR1 and CDR2 sequences are SGHNT and YYREEE (reference sequence). The CDR3 sequence is 14 residues long. CDR3 protein: CAGRQGPSTDTQYF. DNA of the CDR3: TGTGCCGGCCGACAGGGCCCTAGCACAGATACGCAGTATTTT.

CDR3 sequence: CASSEAQAGARDTQYF. CDR3 DNA sequence: TGTGCCAGCAGCGAAGCCCAGGCGGGAGCTAGAGATACGCAGTATTTT. The V and J genes are TRBV7-3 and TRBJ2-3; 7 positions agree with TRBD2. CDR1 and CDR2 from the germline V gene are SGHTA and FQGTGA. The CDR3 consists of 16 residues. The V segment lost 5 bases and the J segment 5 bases; nucleotides outside the gene matches: 13.

V gene TRBV18 combines with J gene TRBJ2-5; TRBD2 matches at 8 bases. This CDR3 comprises 15 residues. Germline assignment: CDR1 KGHSH and CDR2 LQKENI. The V segment lost 3 bases and the J segment 5 bases; nucleotides outside the gene matches: 8. The CDR3 DNA follows: TGTGCCAGCTCACCGGTCGGGGGGGCCCGGGAGACCCAGTACTTC. This encodes CASSPVGGARETQYF.